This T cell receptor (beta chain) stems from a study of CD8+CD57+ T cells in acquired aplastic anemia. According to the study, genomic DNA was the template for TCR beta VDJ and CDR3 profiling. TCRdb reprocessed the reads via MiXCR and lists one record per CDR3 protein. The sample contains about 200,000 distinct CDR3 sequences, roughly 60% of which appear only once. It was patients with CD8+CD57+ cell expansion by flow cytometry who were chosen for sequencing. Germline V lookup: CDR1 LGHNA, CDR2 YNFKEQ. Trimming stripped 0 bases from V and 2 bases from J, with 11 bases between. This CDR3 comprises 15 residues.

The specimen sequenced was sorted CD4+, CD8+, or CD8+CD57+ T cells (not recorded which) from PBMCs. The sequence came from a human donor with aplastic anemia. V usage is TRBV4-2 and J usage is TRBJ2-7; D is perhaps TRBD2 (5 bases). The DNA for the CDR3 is TGTGCCAGCAGCCAAGAGGGAGAGAGAACCTACGAGCAGTACTTC. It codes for CASSQEGERTYEQYF.